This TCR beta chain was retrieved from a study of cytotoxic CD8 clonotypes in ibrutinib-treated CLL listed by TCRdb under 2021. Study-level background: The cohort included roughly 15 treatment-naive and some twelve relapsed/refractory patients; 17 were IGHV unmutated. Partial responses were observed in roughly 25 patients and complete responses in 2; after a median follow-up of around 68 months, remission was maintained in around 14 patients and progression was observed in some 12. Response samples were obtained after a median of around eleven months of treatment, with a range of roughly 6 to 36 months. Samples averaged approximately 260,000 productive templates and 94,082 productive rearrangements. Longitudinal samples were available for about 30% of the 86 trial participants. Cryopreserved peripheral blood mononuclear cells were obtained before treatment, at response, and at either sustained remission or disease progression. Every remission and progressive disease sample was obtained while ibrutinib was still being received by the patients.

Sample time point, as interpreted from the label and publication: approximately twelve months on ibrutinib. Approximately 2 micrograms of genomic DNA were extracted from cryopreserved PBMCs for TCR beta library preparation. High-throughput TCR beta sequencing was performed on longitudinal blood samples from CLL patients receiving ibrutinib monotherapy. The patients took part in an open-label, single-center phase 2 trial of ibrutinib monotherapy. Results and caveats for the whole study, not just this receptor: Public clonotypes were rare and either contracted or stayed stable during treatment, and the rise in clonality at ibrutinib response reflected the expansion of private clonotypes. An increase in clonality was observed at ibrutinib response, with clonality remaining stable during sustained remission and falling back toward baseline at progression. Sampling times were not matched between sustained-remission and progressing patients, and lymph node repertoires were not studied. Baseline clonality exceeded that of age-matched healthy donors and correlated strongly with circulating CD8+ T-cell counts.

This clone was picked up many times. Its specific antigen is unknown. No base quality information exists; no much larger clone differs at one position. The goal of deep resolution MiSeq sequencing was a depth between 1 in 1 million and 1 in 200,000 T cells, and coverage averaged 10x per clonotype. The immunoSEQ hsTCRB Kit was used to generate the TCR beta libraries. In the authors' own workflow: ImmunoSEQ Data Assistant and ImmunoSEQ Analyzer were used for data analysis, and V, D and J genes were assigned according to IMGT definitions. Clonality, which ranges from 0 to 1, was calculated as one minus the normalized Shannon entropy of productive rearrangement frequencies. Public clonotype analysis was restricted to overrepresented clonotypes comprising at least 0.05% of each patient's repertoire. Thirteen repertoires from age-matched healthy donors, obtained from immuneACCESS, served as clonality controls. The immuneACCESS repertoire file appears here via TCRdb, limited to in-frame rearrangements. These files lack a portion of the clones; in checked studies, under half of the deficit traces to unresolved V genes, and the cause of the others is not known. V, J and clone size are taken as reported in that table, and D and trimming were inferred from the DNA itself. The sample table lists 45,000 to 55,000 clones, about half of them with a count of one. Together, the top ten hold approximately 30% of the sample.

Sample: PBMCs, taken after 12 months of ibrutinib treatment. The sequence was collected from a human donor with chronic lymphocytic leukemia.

CDR3 reads: CASGSAGGVTGELFF. The sequence in DNA is TGTGCCAGCGGGTCGGCGGGAGGAGTCACCGGGGAGCTGTTTTTT. Recombination connected TRBV28 to TRBJ2-2; 8 middle bases align to TRBD2. Trimming removed 8 bases from V and 4 bases from J; the gene matches leave 9 bases unexplained. CDR1 and CDR2, per the germline V gene, are MDHEN and SYDVKM. The CDR3 goes from the cysteine to the phenylalanine over 15 residues. Only the CDR3 region is kept as DNA, spanning 45 bases read in frame from base 1.